This TCR beta chain emerged from a study of shared clonotypes between healthy human individuals. Study outcomes and limitations: Sequencing depth was a factor that was expected to affect clonotype sharing among donors. Generation of non-shared clonotypes was less probable than generation of clonotypes shared by all four donors.

Donors comprised healthy HIV-negative adults lacking recent acute infections or vaccinations. CD8 memory merged CD45RO+ with CCR7-negative CD45RA+ TemRA cells. The junction had 5 bases not matched to a gene; V was cut back by 2 bases and J by 7 bases. CDR1 is MDHEN, CDR2 SYDVKM, per germline. The CDR3 extends over 14 amino acids. About this clone: What it recognizes is unknown.

Profiling relied on immunoSEQ multiplex PCR, and the TCRdb table lists in-frame clones only, not all of them. The sample lists around 690,000 clones, about nine tenths occurring once. Sequenced material: memory CD8+ T cells from PBMCs. Subset here: CD45RO+ cells pooled with CCR7-negative TemRA cells. The V call is TRBV28, the J call TRBJ1-5, with 7 bases aligning to TRBD1. This clonotype was obtained from a man aged 18 to 29 in good health. Some clones in this sample may be carry-over from other donors' samples. CDR3 coding DNA: TGTGCCAGCAGTTTAATCAGGGGGGTACAGCCCCAGCATTTT. Translating it yields CASSLIRGVQPQHF.